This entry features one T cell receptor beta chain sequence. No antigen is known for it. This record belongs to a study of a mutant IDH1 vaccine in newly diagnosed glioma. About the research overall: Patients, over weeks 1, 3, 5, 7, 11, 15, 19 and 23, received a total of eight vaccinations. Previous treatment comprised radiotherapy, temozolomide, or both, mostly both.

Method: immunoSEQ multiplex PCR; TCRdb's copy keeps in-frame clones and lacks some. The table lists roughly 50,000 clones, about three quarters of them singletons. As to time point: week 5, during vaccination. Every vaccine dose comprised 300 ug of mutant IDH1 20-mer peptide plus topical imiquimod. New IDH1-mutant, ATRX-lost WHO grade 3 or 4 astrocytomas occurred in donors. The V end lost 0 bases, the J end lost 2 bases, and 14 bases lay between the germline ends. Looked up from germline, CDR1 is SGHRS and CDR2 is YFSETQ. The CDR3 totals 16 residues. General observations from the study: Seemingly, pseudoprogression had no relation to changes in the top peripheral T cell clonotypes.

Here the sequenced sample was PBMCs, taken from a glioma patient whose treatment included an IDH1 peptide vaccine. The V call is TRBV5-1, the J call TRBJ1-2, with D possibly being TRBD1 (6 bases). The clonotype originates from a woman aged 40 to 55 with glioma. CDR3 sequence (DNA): TGCGCCAGCAGCTTGGGGGCAGGGGAGACCAACTATGGCTACACCTTC. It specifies CASSLGAGETNYGYTF.